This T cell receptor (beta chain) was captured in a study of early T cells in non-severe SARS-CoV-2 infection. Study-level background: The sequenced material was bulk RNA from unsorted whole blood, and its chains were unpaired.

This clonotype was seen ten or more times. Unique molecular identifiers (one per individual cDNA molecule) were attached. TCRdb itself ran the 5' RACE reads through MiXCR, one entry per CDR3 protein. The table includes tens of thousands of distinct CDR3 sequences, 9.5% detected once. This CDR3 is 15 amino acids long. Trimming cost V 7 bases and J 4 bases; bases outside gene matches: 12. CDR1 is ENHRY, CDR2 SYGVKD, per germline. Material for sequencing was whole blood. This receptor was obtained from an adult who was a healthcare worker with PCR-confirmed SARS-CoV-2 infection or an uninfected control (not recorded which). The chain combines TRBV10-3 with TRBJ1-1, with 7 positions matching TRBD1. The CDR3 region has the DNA TGTGCCATCAAGGGACAGCCTGGGGAGGGCACTGAAGCTTTCTTT. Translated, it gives CAIKGQPGEGTEAFF.